This T cell receptor (beta chain) comes out of a study of cytomegalovirus exposure and HLA in healthy donors. General study findings and limits: For most TCR beta V segments, an earlier analysis put the productive rate at about 90% or about 30% of the time.

With respect to this clone: Its antigen remains unknown.

Use of 60 Vbeta and 13 Jbeta primers characterized the PCR. TCRdb's table, derived via immunoSEQ multiplex PCR, lists solely in-frame clones and lacks some. The sample holds around 130,000 clones, roughly 70% seen once. Trimming stripped 0 bases from V and 6 bases from J, with 15 bases between. This CDR3 spans 15 amino acids. Germline-derived CDR1 and CDR2 are SGDLS and YYNGEE. The sequence was collected from a woman between 40 and 55 years old in good health and CMV-seropositive. This rearrangement joins TRBV9 to TRBJ1-1; D is ambiguous. Sequenced sample: PBMCs. The CDR3 loop is CASSVGITRGAEAFF. The CDR3 DNA sequence: TGTGCCAGCAGCGTAGGTATCACTAGAGGCGCTGAAGCTTTCTTT.